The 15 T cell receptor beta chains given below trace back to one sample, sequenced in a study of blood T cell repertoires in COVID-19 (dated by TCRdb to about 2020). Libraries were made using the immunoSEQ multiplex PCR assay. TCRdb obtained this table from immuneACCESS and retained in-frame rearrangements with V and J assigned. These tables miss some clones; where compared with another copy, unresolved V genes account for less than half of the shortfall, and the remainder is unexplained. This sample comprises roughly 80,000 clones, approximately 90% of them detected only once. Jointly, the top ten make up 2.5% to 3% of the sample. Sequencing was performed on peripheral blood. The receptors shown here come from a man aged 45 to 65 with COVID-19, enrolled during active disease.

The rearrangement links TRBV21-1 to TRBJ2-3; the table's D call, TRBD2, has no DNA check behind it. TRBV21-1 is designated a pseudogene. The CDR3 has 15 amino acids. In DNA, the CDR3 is TGTGCCAGCAGTAAAGGCGGGAATGGAACAGATACGCAGTATTTT. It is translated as CASSKGGNGTDTQYF.

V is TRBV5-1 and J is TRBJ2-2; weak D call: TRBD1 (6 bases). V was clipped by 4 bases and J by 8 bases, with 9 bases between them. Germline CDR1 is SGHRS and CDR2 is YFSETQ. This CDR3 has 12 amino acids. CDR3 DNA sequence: TGCGCCAGCAGCACACAGGGTGGGGAGCTGTTTTTT. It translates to CASSTQGGELFF.

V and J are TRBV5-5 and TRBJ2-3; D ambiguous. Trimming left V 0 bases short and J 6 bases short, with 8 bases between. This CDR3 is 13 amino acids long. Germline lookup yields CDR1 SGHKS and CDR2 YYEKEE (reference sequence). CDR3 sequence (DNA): TGTGCCAGCAGCTTGGCCCTTGAGGATACGCAGTATTTT. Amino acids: CASSLALEDTQYF.

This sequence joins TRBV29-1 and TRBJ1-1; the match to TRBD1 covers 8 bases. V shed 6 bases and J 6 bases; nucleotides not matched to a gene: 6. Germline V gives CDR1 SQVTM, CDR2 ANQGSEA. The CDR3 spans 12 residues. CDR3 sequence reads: CSVWGQVAEAFF. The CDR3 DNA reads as TGCAGCGTGTGGGGACAGGTGGCTGAAGCTTTCTTT.

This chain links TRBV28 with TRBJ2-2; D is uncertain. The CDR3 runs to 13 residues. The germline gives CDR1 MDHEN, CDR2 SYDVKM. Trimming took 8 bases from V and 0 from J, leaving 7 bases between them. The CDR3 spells CASLEANTGELFF. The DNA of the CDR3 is TGTGCCAGCCTAGAAGCGAACACCGGGGAGCTGTTTTTT.

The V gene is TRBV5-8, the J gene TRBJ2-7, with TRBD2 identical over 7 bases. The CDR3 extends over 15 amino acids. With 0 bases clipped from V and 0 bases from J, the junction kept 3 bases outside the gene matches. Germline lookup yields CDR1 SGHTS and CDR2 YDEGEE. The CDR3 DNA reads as TGTGCCAGCAGCTTGGCCGGGGGGAACTCCTACGAGCAGTACGTC. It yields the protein CASSLAGGNSYEQYV.

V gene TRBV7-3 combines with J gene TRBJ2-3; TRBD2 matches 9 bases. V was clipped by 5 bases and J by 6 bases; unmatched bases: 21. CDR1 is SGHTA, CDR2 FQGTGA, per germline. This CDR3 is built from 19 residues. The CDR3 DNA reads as TGTGCCAGCAGCCTACCCGAGGGGGGCGGGAGGGCTGTCGCGGATACGCAGTATTTT. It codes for CASSLPEGGGRAVADTQYF.

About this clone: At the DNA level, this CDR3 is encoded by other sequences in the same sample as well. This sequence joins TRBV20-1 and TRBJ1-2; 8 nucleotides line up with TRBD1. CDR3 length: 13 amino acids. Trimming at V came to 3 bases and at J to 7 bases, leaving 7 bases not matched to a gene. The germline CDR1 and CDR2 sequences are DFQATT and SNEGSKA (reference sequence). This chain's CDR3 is CSASGQGWGGYTF. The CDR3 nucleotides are TGCAGTGCTAGTGGACAGGGCTGGGGTGGCTACACCTTC.

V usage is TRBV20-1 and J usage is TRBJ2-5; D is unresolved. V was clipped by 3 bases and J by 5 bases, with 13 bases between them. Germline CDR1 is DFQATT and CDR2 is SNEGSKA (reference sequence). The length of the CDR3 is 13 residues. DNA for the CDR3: TGCAGTGCTAGTTCCTTAGTATGGGAGACCCAGTACTTC. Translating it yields CSASSLVWETQYF.

CDR3 region: CASSQDPSPYNEQFF. CDR3 coding DNA: TGTGCCAGCAGCCAAGATCCCTCTCCCTACAATGAGCAGTTCTTC. This chain joins TRBV3-1 (or the pseudogene TRBV3-2) and TRBJ2-1; D call uncertain. Per germline, CDR1 LGHDT and CDR2 YNNKEL (reference sequence). Trimming left V 0 bases short and J 2 bases short, with 8 bases between. The length of the CDR3 is 15 residues.

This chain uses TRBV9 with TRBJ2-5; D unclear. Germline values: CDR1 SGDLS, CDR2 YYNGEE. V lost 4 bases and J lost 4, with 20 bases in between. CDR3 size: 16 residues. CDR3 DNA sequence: TGTGCCAGCAGCCAAGACTCTAGTATCGGCGCAGAGACCCAGTACTTC. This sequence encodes CASSQDSSIGAETQYF. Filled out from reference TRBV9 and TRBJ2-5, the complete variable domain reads DSGVTQTPKHLITATGQRVTLRCSPRSGDLSVYWYQQSLDQGLQFLIQYYNGEERAKGNILERFSAQQFPDLHSELNLSSLELGDSALYFCASSQDSSIGAETQYFGPGTRLLVL.

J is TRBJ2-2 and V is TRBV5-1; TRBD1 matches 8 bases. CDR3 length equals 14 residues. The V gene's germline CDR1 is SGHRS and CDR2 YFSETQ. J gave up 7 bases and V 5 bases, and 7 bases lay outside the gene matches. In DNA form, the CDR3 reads TGCGCCAGCAGTTATCAGGGGGCCGGCGGGGAGCTGTTTTTT. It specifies CASSYQGAGGELFF.

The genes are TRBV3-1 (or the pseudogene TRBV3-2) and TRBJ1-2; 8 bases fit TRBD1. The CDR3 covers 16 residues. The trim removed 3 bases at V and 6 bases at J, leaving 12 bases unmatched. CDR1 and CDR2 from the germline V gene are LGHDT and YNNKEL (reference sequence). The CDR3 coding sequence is TGTGCCAGCAGCCACCAAAGACAGGGGCATAATGATGGCTACACCTTC. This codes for CASSHQRQGHNDGYTF.

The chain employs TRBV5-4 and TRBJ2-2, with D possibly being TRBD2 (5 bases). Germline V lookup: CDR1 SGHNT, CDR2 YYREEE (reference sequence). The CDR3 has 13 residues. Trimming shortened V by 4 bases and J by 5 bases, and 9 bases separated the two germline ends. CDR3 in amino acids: CASSPDLTGELFF. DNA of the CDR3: TGTGCCAGCAGCCCGGACTTGACCGGGGAGCTGTTTTTT.

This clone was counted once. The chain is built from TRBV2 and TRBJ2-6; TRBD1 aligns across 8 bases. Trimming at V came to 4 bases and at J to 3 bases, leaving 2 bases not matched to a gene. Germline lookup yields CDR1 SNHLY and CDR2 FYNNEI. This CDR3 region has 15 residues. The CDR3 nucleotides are TGTGCCAGCAGTGGACAGGGGAATGGGGCCAACGTCCTGACTTTC. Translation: CASSGQGNGANVLTF.